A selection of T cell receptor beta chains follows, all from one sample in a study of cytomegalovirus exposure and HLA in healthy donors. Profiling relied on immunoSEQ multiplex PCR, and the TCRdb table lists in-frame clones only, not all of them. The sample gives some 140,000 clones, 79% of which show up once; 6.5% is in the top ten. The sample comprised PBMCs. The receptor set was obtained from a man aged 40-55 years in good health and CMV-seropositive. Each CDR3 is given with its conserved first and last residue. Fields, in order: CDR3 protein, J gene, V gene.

CDR3 protein: CASSQDVPYVSSGSTDTQYF; J gene: TRBJ2-3; V gene: TRBV14
CDR3 protein: CASSVGGGSAYNSPLHF; J gene: TRBJ1-6; V gene: TRBV9
CDR3 protein: CASSYSRGYEQYF; J gene: TRBJ2-7; V gene: TRBV6-5
CDR3 protein: CASSPQGDNTGELFF; J gene: TRBJ2-2; V gene: TRBV5-1
CDR3 protein: CASTSGRVRDTQYF; J gene: TRBJ2-3; V gene: TRBV5-1
CDR3 protein: CASSWDSSYEQYF; J gene: TRBJ2-7; V gene: TRBV6-5
CDR3 protein: CASSVDRNTEAFF; J gene: TRBJ1-1; V gene: TRBV9
CDR3 protein: CASSPQAGAVNEQFF; J gene: TRBJ2-1; V gene: TRBV2
CDR3 protein: CASSYTSGSNEQFF; J gene: TRBJ2-1; V gene: TRBV6-5
CDR3 protein: CASSPGRHYGYTF; J gene: TRBJ1-2; V gene: TRBV28
CDR3 protein: CASSLFAGPGTQYF; J gene: TRBJ2-3; V gene: TRBV27